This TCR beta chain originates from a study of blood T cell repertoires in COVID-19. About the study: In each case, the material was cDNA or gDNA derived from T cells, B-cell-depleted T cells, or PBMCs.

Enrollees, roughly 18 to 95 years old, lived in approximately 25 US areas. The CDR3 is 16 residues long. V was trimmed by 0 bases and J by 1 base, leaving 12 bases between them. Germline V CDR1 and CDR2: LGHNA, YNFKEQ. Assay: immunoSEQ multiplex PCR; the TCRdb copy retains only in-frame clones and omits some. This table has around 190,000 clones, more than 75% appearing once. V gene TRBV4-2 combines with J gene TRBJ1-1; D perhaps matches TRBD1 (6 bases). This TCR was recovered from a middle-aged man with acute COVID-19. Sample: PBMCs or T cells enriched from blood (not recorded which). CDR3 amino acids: CASSQDARGRNTEAFF. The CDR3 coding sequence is TGTGCCAGCAGCCAAGATGCCAGGGGTCGGAACACTGAAGCTTTCTTT.